This TCR beta chain was recovered during a study of beta chain features in type 1 diabetes (dated by TCRdb to 2016 to 2019). As for the study more broadly: No differences in mean age, gender distribution, total cell number or subset yield were found between patients and healthy donors. A total of 100 million to 140 million sorted cells were examined across all samples, and the number of cells per subset was strongly correlated with RNA yield. The study compared the TCRB repertoires of sorted circulating CD4+ T cell subsets in recently diagnosed type 1 diabetes patients with those in matched healthy donors. Whereas all 28 donors provided naive and central memory subsets, regulatory and stem cell-like memory subsets were isolated from just 8 patients and roughly eight healthy donors. Overall results and qualifications from the work: Sequencing cDNA rather than genomic DNA could over-represent highly expressing activated cells, although activation and CD3 levels did not differ between groups. Shorter templates might be favored by PCR, yet because patient and control samples were amplified and corrected together, any such skew would affect both groups equally. The naive, central memory and regulatory TCRB repertoires appeared to resemble one another more closely among patients than among healthy donors. A moderate but significant shortening of TCRB CDR3 length was observed in type 1 diabetes patients in all four CD4+ subsets. At VDJ recombination sites, patients with type 1 diabetes made fewer insertions and deleted more nucleotides, a pattern implying thymic rearrangement abnormalities. Because small numbers of individuals were included in the HLA sub-analyses, any influence of HLA type on TCRB rearrangement was left unresolved.

The sample holds a few counts of this clone. No antigen is known for it. No qualities accompany the bases; no much larger clone lies one base away. A single peripheral blood draw of 95 to 150 mL on average was collected from each donor into heparinised tubes. Using a panel that included CD45RO, CCR7, CD25, CD127, CD95 and CD27, naive, central memory, regulatory and stem cell-like memory CD4+ T cells were sorted on a BD FACSAria II. A purity above 95% was achieved for all sorted populations. PBMCs were separated immediately by Lymphoprep density gradient centrifugation and were stained directly, without being cultured. So that batch effects would be minimized, each experiment stained and sorted samples in pairs, pairing one healthy donor with one patient. V loses 3 bases at its end and J loses 4 bases; junction bases beyond the gene matches: 5. CDR1 and CDR2 (SGHRS, YFSETQ) derive from the germline V gene. The CDR3 sequence holds 14 residues, the cysteine and phenylalanine included. The DNA shown is the 42-base CDR3, in frame from base 1.

The entire isolated RNA was reverse transcribed using the High Capacity cDNA Reverse Transcription Kit, and thus expressed TCRB transcripts were sequenced. Deep immunoSEQ sequencing was applied to naive, central memory and regulatory T cell samples, giving an average of about 3.4 million total reads per sample. Sorted cells were lysed in RLT buffer, and RNA was extracted using DNase-treated RNeasy Micro or Mini kits according to cell number. To prevent cross-contamination, each cell subset was processed individually, whereas patient and healthy donor samples were processed jointly. The immunoSEQ multiplex PCR was used to amplify TCRB sequences from cDNA, generating 87-bp fragments that spanned the CDR3 region. Sequencing of the amplicons was done on the Illumina HiSeq platform. As for the authors' bioinformatics: Synthetic template baselines were used to correct PCR bias computationally, reads within Hamming distance 2 were collapsed together, and singletons that could not be merged were discarded. By aligning reads against IMGT, V, D and J genes, CDR3 length, and insertions or deletions at six rearrangement sites were assigned. Clonotype counts were normalized to sorted cell number within each subset before computing true diversity and Gini coefficients with the tcR R package. Repertoire sharing was quantified using the overlap coefficient calculated on TCRB nucleotide sequences. Out-of-frame TCRB sequences from naive cells were analyzed to stand in for the pre-selection repertoire. TCRdb obtained this table from immuneACCESS and retained in-frame rearrangements with V and J assigned. These tables miss some clones; where compared with another copy, unresolved V genes account for less than half of the shortfall, and the remainder is unexplained. The DNA was the basis for D and trimming; V, J and clone size are from that table. The sample table lists about 270,000 clones, 14% of them with a count of one. 0.015% to 0.02% of the sample goes to the ten largest clones.

This TCR was recovered from a man aged 30 to 45 with type 1 diabetes. The source material was naive CD4+ T cells from blood. The label giving this sample's cell subset or site can be read as: true naive CD4+ T cells. The sequence joins TRBV5-1 to TRBJ2-3, and TRBD2 aligns with 7 junction nucleotides. This receptor has the CDR3 CASSSLGRADTQYF. The DNA sequence is given as TGCGCCAGCAGCTCCCTAGGGAGGGCAGATACGCAGTATTTT.